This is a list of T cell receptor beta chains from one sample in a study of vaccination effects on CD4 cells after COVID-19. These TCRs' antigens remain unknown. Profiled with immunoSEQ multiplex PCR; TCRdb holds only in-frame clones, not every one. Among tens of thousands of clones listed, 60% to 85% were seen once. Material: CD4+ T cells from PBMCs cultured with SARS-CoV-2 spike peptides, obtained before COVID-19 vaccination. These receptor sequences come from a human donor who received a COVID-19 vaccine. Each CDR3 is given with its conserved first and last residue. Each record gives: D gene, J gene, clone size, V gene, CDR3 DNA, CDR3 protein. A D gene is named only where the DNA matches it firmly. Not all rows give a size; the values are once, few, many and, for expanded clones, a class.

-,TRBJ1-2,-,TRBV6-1,TGTGCCAGCAGTGAAGCGCTTTCGGGCGGCTATGGCTACACCTTC,CASSEALSGGYGYTF
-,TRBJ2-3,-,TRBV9,TGTGCCAGCAGCCCCCCGAGGGGGGCACGAGATACGCAGTATTTT,CASSPPRGARDTQYF
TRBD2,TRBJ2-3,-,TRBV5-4,TGTGCCAGCAGTTCCCAAGCGGGGGGTGGCTCAGATACGCAGTATTTT,CASSSQAGGGSDTQYF
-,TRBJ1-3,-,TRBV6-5,TGTGCCAGCAGGTCCGGGTGGGGTCGCGGAAACACCATATATTTT,CASRSGWGRGNTIYF
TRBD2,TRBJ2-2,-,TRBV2,TGTGCCAGCAGGACTAGCGGGAGTTCGAACACCGGGGAGCTGTTTTTT,CASRTSGSSNTGELFF
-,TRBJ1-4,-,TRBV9,TGTGCCAGCAGCGTAGGCCTTAATGAAAAACTGTTTTTT,CASSVGLNEKLFF
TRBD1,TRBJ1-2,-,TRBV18,TGTGCCAGCGCCCCGGACAGGGCGATTTCTAACTATGGCTACACCTTC,CASAPDRAISNYGYTF
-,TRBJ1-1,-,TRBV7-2,TGTGCCAGCAGCTTCCGGACCGGGAACACTGAAGCTTTCTTT,CASSFRTGNTEAFF
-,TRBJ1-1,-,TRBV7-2,TGTGCCAGCAGCTTAACTGCGTCGGTAAGGGAAGCTTTCTTT,CASSLTASVREAFF
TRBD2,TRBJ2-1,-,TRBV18,TGTGCCAGCTCACCACTTGGCGCGACACGGGACTATTACAATGAGCAGTTCTTC,CASSPLGATRDYYNEQFF
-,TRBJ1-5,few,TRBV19,TGTGCCAGTAAAGGACAGTACAATCAGCCCCAGCATTTT,CASKGQYNQPQHF
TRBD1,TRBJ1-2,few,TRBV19,TGTGCCAGTAGTGCAAGACAGGGGAACTATGGCTACACCTTC,CASSARQGNYGYTF
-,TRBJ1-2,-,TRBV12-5,TGTGCTAGTGGGCGAGAGGGGTATGGCTACACCTTC,CASGREGYGYTF
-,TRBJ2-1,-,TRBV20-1,TGCAGTGCTGGTCAGAATGAGCAGTTCTTC,CSAGQNEQFF
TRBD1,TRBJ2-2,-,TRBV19,TGTGCCAGTAGTATTGCGACAGGGCGTATCACCGGGGAGCTGTTTTTT,CASSIATGRITGELFF
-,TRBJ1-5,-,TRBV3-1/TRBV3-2,TGTGCCAGCAGCAGTCAGGGGCGGAATCAGCCCCAGCATTTT,CASSSQGRNQPQHF
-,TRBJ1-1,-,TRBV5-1,TGCGCCAGCAGAGGACTCCCCACTGAAGCTTTCTTT,CASRGLPTEAFF
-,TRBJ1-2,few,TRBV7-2,TGTGCCAGCAGCTTATCCACAGGGTACGCAGAAGGCTACACCTTC,CASSLSTGYAEGYTF
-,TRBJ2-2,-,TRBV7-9,TGTGCCAGCAGCTTAGGCACTGGGCCGAACACCGGGGAGCTGTTTTTT,CASSLGTGPNTGELFF
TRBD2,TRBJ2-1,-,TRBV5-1,TGCGCCAGCAGCTTCTTAAGCGGGGGGGCTTCGAATGAGCAGTTCTTC,CASSFLSGGASNEQFF
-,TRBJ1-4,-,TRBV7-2,TGTGCCAGCAGCTTAGTCGGAGGCAGTGAAAACCTGTTTTTT,CASSLVGGSENLFF
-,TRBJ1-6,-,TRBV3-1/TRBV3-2,TGTGCCAGCAGCCGACCCGGGGAGAATTCACCCCTCCACTTT,CASSRPGENSPLHF
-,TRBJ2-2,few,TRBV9,TGTGCCAGCAGCTCCACCGGGGAGCTGTTTTTT,CASSSTGELFF
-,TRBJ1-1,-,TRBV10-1,TGCGCCAGCAGTGACCGGGGGCGAGCTTTCTTT,CASSDRGRAFF
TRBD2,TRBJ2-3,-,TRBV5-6,TGTGCCAGCAGCTTCCGACCCGGGGGGGCCGGAGATACGCAGTATTTT,CASSFRPGGAGDTQYF
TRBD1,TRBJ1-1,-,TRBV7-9,TGTGCCAGCAGTTTCACAGGGGGCACTGAAGCTTTCTTT,CASSFTGGTEAFF
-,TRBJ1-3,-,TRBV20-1,TGCAGTGCTAGTCGTTGGGGTACAGGAAACACCATATATTTT,CSASRWGTGNTIYF
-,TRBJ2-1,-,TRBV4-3,TGCGCCAGCAGCCACCGAAACGTCAGGGGAAATGAGCAGTTCTTC,CASSHRNVRGNEQFF
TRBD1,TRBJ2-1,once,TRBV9,TGTGCCAGCAGCACCCGGACAGGCTCCTACAATGAGCAGTTCTTC,CASSTRTGSYNEQFF
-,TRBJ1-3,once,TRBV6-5,TGTGCCAGCAGGATAGGAAACACCATATATTTT,CASRIGNTIYF
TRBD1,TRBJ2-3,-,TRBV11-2,TGTGCCAGCAGCACTCGGGACAGGGCAGATACGCAGTATTTT,CASSTRDRADTQYF
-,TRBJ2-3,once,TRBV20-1,TGCAGTGCTAGCGGGCTCGGTACGCAGTATTTT,CSASGLGTQYF
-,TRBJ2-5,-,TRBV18,TGTGCCAGCTCACCACCGGGCCCCCTGAGGGAGACCCAGTACTTC,CASSPPGPLRETQYF
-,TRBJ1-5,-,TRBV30,TGTGCCTGGATCCCCTCCGGACATTATAGCAATCAGCCCCAGCATTTT,CAWIPSGHYSNQPQHF
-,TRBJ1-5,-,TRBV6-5,TGTGCCAGCAAAATATATAGCAATCAGCCCCAGCATTTT,CASKIYSNQPQHF
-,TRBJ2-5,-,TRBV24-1,TGTGCCACCAGTGATGCCAGGGGCCTGGAGACCCAGTACTTC,CATSDARGLETQYF
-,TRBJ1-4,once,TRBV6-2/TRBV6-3,TGTGCCAGCAGTGTCAGGGCCTGGAGTGAAAAACTGTTTTTT,CASSVRAWSEKLFF
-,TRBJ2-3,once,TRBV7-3,TGTGCCAGCAGCTTGGCCAGGACCACAGATACGCAGTATTTT,CASSLARTTDTQYF
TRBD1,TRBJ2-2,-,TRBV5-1,TGCGCCAGCAGCCTCAGGGGGACGGCGAACACCGGGGAGCTGTTTTTT,CASSLRGTANTGELFF
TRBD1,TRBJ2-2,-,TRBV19,TGTGCCAGTAGTTCCCCGACAGGGGTGAACACCGGGGAGCTGTTTTTT,CASSSPTGVNTGELFF
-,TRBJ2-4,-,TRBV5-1,TGCGCCAGCAGCCTGGACCCAGCCCTAAACATTCAGTACTTC,CASSLDPALNIQYF
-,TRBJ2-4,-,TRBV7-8,TGTGCCAGCAGCTTAAACAGATTAGCCAAAAACATTCAGTACTTC,CASSLNRLAKNIQYF
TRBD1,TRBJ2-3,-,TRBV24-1,TGTGCCACCAGTGATTTGGGTGGCACAGGGGGCGCGAGGGATACGCAGTATTTT,CATSDLGGTGGARDTQYF
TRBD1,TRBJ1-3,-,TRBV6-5,TGTGCCAGCAGAGATGGGACAGACTCTGGAAACACCATATATTTT,CASRDGTDSGNTIYF
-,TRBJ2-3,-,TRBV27,TGTGCCAGCAGTTTCACAGGGACAGATACGCAGTATTTT,CASSFTGTDTQYF
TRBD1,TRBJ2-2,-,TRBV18,TGTGCCAGCTCTGACAGGGGCACCGGGGAGCTGTTTTTT,CASSDRGTGELFF
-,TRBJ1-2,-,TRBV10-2,TGCGCCAGCAGCCTGGGAACAGTTAACTATGGCTACACCTTC,CASSLGTVNYGYTF
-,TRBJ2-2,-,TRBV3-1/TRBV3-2,TGTGCCAGCAGCCCAATGGACCGCACCGGGGAGCTGTTTTTT,CASSPMDRTGELFF
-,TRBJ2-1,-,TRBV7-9,TGTGCCAGCAGCCTAGGGATCGGAGTCTCCTACAATGAGCAGTTCTTC,CASSLGIGVSYNEQFF
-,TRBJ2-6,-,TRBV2,TGTGCCAGCAGTGAACTTCGCGGCTCTGGGGCCAACGTCCTGACTTTC,CASSELRGSGANVLTF
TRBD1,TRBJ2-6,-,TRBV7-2,TGTGCCAGCAGCCCCGGGACAGGAAGAGCTGGGGCCAACGTCCTGACTTTC,CASSPGTGRAGANVLTF
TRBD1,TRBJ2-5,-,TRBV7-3,TGTGCCAGCAGCTTAACGGGACAGGGGAGCCAAGAGACCCAGTACTTC,CASSLTGQGSQETQYF
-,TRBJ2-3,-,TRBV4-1,TGCGCCAGCAGCCACCCGAGGAGAGGGGCCCTGACAGATACGCAGTATTTT,CASSHPRRGALTDTQYF
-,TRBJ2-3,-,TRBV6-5,TGTGCCAGCAGTTATCAGGGGTCAGATACGCAGTATTTT,CASSYQGSDTQYF
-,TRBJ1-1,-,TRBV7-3,TGTGCCAGCAGCTTAACGTCAACAGGGATTAACACTGAAGCTTTCTTT,CASSLTSTGINTEAFF
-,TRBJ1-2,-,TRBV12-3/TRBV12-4,TGTGCCAGCAACTTTAGGGGTCATGGCTACACCTTC,CASNFRGHGYTF
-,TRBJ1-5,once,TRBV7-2,TGTGCCAGCAGCCCACGACAGGAACGCAATCAGCCCCAGCATTTT,CASSPRQERNQPQHF
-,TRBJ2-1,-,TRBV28,TGTGCCAGCAGTTTAACAGGGAATGAGCAGTTCTTC,CASSLTGNEQFF
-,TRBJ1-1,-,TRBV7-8,TGTGCCAGCAGCGCTACTCTTTACACTGAAGCTTTCTTT,CASSATLYTEAFF
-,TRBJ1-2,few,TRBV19,TGTGCCAGTAGTACAGGGCGATATGGCTACACCTTC,CASSTGRYGYTF